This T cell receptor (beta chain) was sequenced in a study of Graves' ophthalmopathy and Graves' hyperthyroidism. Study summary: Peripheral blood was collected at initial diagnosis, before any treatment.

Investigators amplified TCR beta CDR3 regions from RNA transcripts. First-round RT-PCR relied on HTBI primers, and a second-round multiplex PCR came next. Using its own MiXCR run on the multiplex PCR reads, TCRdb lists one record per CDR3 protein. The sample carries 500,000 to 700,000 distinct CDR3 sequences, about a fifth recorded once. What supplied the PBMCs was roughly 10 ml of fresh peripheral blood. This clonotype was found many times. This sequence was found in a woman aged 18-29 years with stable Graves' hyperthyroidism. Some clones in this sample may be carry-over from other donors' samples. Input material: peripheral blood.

Here the CDR3 DNA reads TGTGCCTGGTCGGGGTCGGGGGAGACCCAGTACTTC. This gives the protein CAWSGSGETQYF. The chain joins TRBV30 to TRBJ2-5; tentative D call: TRBD2 (5 bases). This CDR3 spans 12 amino acids. Between the trimmed V and J ends, which lost 5 bases and 5 bases, there was a span of 12 bases. CDR1 and CDR2 from the germline V gene are GTSNPN and SVGIG (reference sequence).